This T cell receptor beta chain appears in the sequencing data of a study of Graves' ophthalmopathy and Graves' hyperthyroidism. Study-level information: No progression to ophthalmopathy over 18 months defined stable hyperthyroidism.

Other autoimmune disease, uncontrolled infection, pregnancy and lactation led to exclusion. Findings of the study overall: Distinction of ophthalmopathy from stable hyperthyroidism by a 13-signature model reached approximately 89% sensitivity and 70% to 83% specificity. Blood contained most expanded thyroid clonotypes exceeding 0.001 frequency.

This clonotype came up many times. Its antigen is unknown. Germline CDR1 SEHNR, CDR2 FQNEAQ (reference sequence). Trimming stripped 2 bases from V and 3 bases from J, with 11 bases between. CDR3 size: 14 residues. Transcripts of RNA were the source for amplifying TCR beta CDR3 regions. HTBI-primed RT-PCR formed the first round, and a multiplex PCR formed the second. TCRdb itself ran the multiplex PCR reads through MiXCR, one entry per CDR3 protein. The data contain approximately 1.2 million distinct CDR3 sequences, approximately 35% of them singletons. This rearrangement joins TRBV7-9 to TRBJ2-7, with D possibly called TRBD1 or TRBD2 (6 bases each). This TCR came from an adult man with Graves' hyperthyroidism. Sequencing used peripheral blood or thyroid tissue (not recorded which). CDR3 region: CASSLMGGGYEQYF. The CDR3 DNA is TGTGCCAGCAGCTTAATGGGGGGCGGCTACGAGCAGTACTTC.